These 4 T cell receptor beta chains came from one sample sequenced in a study of T cell responses to AZD1222 COVID-19 vaccine. Clones were read by immunoSEQ multiplex PCR, and TCRdb kept only the in-frame ones, dropping some. The sample has about 86,000 clones; over 85% are singletons. This material consisted of peripheral blood, taken on day 0 of AZD1222 vaccination. These receptors were obtained from an adult in good health.

This chain connects TRBV7-9 to TRBJ2-1; either TRBD1 or TRBD2 may supply D (5 bases each). Germline CDR1 SEHNR, CDR2 FQNEAQ (reference sequence). Trimming took off 4 bases at V and 3 bases at J, with 22 bases between the two ends. The length of the CDR3 is 18 residues. The CDR3: CASSWSRGIDSGYNEQFF. As DNA, the CDR3 is TGTGCCAGCAGCTGGAGCCGAGGGATAGACAGCGGCTACAATGAGCAGTTCTTC.

This clone was observed a single time. The chain combines TRBV6-5 with TRBJ1-2; 7 bases fit TRBD1. Germline V CDR1 and CDR2: MNHEY, SVGAGI. CDR3 size: 13 residues. The V gene end was trimmed by 6 bases and the J gene end by 6 bases; junction bases not matched to a gene: 7. CDR3 residues: CASSQDRANGYTF. The CDR3 nucleotides are TGTGCCAGCAGCCAAGACAGGGCCAATGGCTACACCTTC.

This rearrangement joins TRBV2 to TRBJ1-6, with D unresolved. The CDR3 runs 15 residues. The ends were cut back, 11 bases at V and 0 bases at J, with 14 bases in the middle. Germline loops: CDR1 SNHLY, CDR2 FYNNEI. The CDR3: CADRAESSYNSPLHF. The CDR3 nucleotides are TGTGCCGACCGCGCAGAGAGCTCCTATAATTCACCCCTCCACTTT.

The chain combines TRBV3-1 (or the pseudogene TRBV3-2) with TRBJ1-2, with 9 bases identical to TRBD1. The germline CDR1 and CDR2 sequences are LGHDT and YNNKEL (reference sequence). The trim removed 4 bases at V and 8 bases at J, leaving 5 bases unmatched. This CDR3 comprises 13 residues. CDR3 sequence: CASSLGQGRGYTF. For the CDR3, the DNA is TGTGCCAGCAGCCTGGGACAGGGAAGGGGCTACACCTTC.